The 26 T cell receptor beta chains reported below all come from one sample, sequenced in a study of beta chain features in type 1 diabetes. Study conclusions and caveats: All four CD4+ subsets from Type 1 diabetes patients carried moderately but significantly shorter TCRB CDR3s.

Expressed TCRB transcripts got sequenced, as all isolated RNA was reverse transcribed. The table came from immunoSEQ multiplex PCR; TCRdb's copy has only in-frame clones and leaves some out. The sample shows 600,000 to 750,000 clones, 9.5% to 15% of them seen only once. Antigen specificity for these receptors is unknown. Material: naive CD4+ T cells from blood. These receptors came from a man aged 30 to 45 with type 1 diabetes.

J is TRBJ2-6 and V is TRBV18; 11 bases fit TRBD1. Trimming at V came to 3 bases and at J to 0 bases, leaving 7 bases not matched to a gene. Germline CDR1 is KGHSH and CDR2 is LQKENI. The CDR3 is made up of 19 amino acids. The CDR3 region has the DNA TGTGCCAGCTCACCGAGGACAGGGGGCTTTTACTCTGGGGCCAACGTCCTGACTTTC. Translating gives CASSPRTGGFYSGANVLTF.

This chain connects TRBV4-2 to TRBJ2-2, with D perhaps matching TRBD1 or TRBD2 (6 bases each). Germline V gene data show CDR1 as LGHNA and CDR2 as YNFKEQ. This CDR3 spans 16 amino acids. Trimming stripped 1 base from V and 3 bases from J, with 12 bases between. CDR3 sequence (DNA): TGTGCCAGCAGCCAAGGGGCCGGGGGCTACACCGGGGAGCTGTTTTTT. This encodes CASSQGAGGYTGELFF.

This clone was counted a few times. The chain has TRBV23-1 and TRBJ2-2; no reliable D call. TRBV23-1 is an ORF, and what it does is uncertain. This CDR3 has 15 amino acids. Trimming removed 5 bases from V and 0 bases from J, with 10 bases in between. The CDR3 region has the DNA TGCGCCAGCAGTTACGGAACGGCGAACACCGGGGAGCTGTTTTTT. Protein: CASSYGTANTGELFF.

This clone was seen more than once but under ten times. This rearrangement joins TRBV5-1 to TRBJ2-5; D remains unclear. The CDR3 spans 12 residues. V was trimmed by 3 bases and J by 4 bases, leaving 7 bases between them. The germline gives CDR1 SGHRS, CDR2 YFSETQ. CDR3 in DNA: TGCGCCAGCAGCTCGCAGGCAGAGACCCAGTACTTC. This sequence encodes CASSSQAETQYF.

The table lists this clone with a few counts. Other DNA sequences in the same sample also yield this CDR3. The rearrangement uses TRBV7-9 and TRBJ2-1; D ambiguous. This CDR3 has 12 amino acids. V lost 4 bases to trimming and J lost 4 bases, with 5 bases between them. Looked up from germline, CDR1 is SEHNR and CDR2 is FQNEAQ (reference sequence). DNA for the CDR3: TGTGCCAGCAGCTCCCATTACAATGAGCAGTTCTTC. Its translation is CASSSHYNEQFF.

V gene TRBV7-9 combines with J gene TRBJ1-3, with D perhaps matching TRBD1 (5 bases). V was cut by 5 bases and J by 2 bases, with 13 bases left in between. CDR1 is SEHNR and CDR2 is FQNEAQ in the germline V gene (reference sequence). This CDR3 is 15 amino acids long. CDR3 region: CASSDQGTAGNTIYF. The CDR3, as DNA: TGTGCCAGCAGCGATCAGGGAACGGCTGGAAACACCATATATTTT.

This sequence joins TRBV11-1 and TRBJ2-3; 13 bases align to TRBD2. This CDR3 region has 16 residues. Germline CDR1 and CDR2: SGHAT and FQDESV (reference sequence). V gave up 5 bases and J gave up 6 bases; unmatched junction bases: 8. The CDR3 nucleotides read TGTGCCAGCAGCCCGGGACTAGCGGGGTTCAGGGATACGCAGTATTTT. Translation: CASSPGLAGFRDTQYF. Together with reference TRBV11-1 and TRBJ2-3, the CDR3 gives the full variable domain: EAEVAQSPRYKITEKSQAVAFWCDPISGHATLYWYRQILGQGPELLVQFQDESVVDDSQLPKDRFSAERLKGVDSTLKIQPAELGDSAMYLCASSPGLAGFRDTQYFGPGTRLTVL.

CDR3 protein: CASNTGHSYNEQFF. The DNA of the CDR3 is TGTGCCAGTAATACTGGACACTCCTACAATGAGCAGTTCTTC. The chain is built from TRBV19 and TRBJ2-1; D perhaps matches TRBD1 (5 bases). Germline V lookup: CDR1 LNHDA, CDR2 SQIVND (reference sequence). Trimming took off 7 bases at V and 0 bases at J, with 10 bases between the two ends. This CDR3 spans 14 amino acids.

This clone has more than one count but fewer than ten. The V call is TRBV7-2, the J call TRBJ2-5; D possibly corresponds to TRBD1 (5 bases). Trimming took 3 bases from V and 3 from J, leaving 8 bases between them. The V gene's germline CDR1 is SGHTA and CDR2 FQGNSA. The CDR3 runs to 13 residues. CDR3 residues: CASSFQGEETQYF. In DNA form, the CDR3 reads TGTGCCAGCAGCTTTCAGGGCGAAGAGACCCAGTACTTC.

The chain uses TRBV29-1 and TRBJ2-5; the match to TRBD2 covers 12 bases. The length of the CDR3 is 13 residues. Trimming removed 4 bases from V and 5 bases from J; junction bases left unmatched: 2. Germline lookup yields CDR1 SQVTM and CDR2 ANQGSEA. CDR3 amino acids: CSVGLAGVETQYF. As DNA, the CDR3 is TGCAGCGTTGGACTAGCGGGGGTTGAGACCCAGTACTTC.

The sample holds a few counts of this clone. The CDR3 sequence is CASSLGSNEQYF. CDR3 nucleotides: TGCGCCAGCTCGCTCGGTAGCAACGAGCAGTACTTC. V gene TRBV5-1 combines with J gene TRBJ2-7; D is uncertain. Trimming took off 7 bases at V and 5 bases at J, with 13 bases between the two ends. The CDR3 has 12 residues. The germline CDR1 and CDR2 sequences are SGHRS and YFSETQ.

This clone has only a few counts. The chain carries TRBV5-6 and TRBJ1-2, with TRBD1 matching over 7 bases. The CDR3 length is 13 residues. Per germline, CDR1 SGHDT and CDR2 YYEEEE. With 3 bases clipped from V and 6 bases from J, the junction kept 5 bases outside the gene matches. CDR3 DNA: TGTGCCAGCAGCTGGGGACAGAACCATGGCTACACCTTC. This sequence encodes CASSWGQNHGYTF.

The chain employs TRBV19 and TRBJ2-5, with 12 nucleotides matching TRBD2. The J segment lost 2 bases and the V segment lost 3 bases, leaving 10 bases of the junction unmatched. This CDR3 contains 18 residues. Germline V CDR1 and CDR2: LNHDA, SQIVND (reference sequence). CDR3 in amino acids: CASSISPGLAGLQETQYF. DNA for the CDR3: TGTGCCAGTAGTATCTCCCCCGGACTAGCGGGGTTACAAGAGACCCAGTACTTC.

With regard to this clone: Other DNA sequences in this specimen translate into the identical CDR3. The chain employs TRBV7-2 and TRBJ2-7, with TRBD1 identical over 10 bases. This CDR3 has 14 residues. CDR1 is SGHTA, CDR2 FQGNSA, per germline. Trimming removed 4 bases from V and 2 bases from J; junction bases left unmatched: 2. The CDR3 DNA sequence: TGTGCCAGCAGCTCCGGGACAGGGGCCTACGAGCAGTACTTC. It yields the protein CASSSGTGAYEQYF.

This clone was recorded a few times. This rearrangement joins TRBV2 to TRBJ2-1; TRBD2 aligns across 12 bases. In germline, CDR1 is SNHLY, CDR2 FYNNEI. J was trimmed by 10 bases and V by 6 bases; bases with no gene match: 10. This CDR3 has 15 residues. The CDR3 here is CASRGTSGRTGEQFF. In DNA form, the CDR3 reads TGTGCCAGCAGGGGGACTAGCGGGCGGACTGGGGAGCAGTTCTTC.

This clone was counted at least ten times. Other DNA variants within this sample encode the same CDR3. The CDR3 reads CASSQDRGRNTEAFF. The CDR3 DNA reads TGCGCCAGCAGCCAAGATCGTGGACGGAACACTGAAGCTTTCTTT. The V and J genes are TRBV4-3 and TRBJ1-1; no clear D. Germline V lookup: CDR1 LGHNA, CDR2 YSLEER. This CDR3 contains 15 residues. Trimming took off 0 bases at V and 1 base at J, with 9 bases between the two ends.

The chain combines TRBV4-2 with TRBJ1-4, with D perhaps TRBD1 (5 bases). Per germline, CDR1 LGHNA and CDR2 YNFKEQ. The CDR3 is 20 amino acids. The V end lost 0 bases, the J end lost 8 bases, and 28 bases lay between the germline ends. For the CDR3, the DNA is TGTGCCAGCAGCCAAGATTCTGTAAAGGGGACGACCCGCGGTCGGGAAAAACTGTTTTTT. As protein: CASSQDSVKGTTRGREKLFF.

This clone was detected only a few times. This chain links TRBV7-2 with TRBJ2-5; 11 positions agree with TRBD1. Losses at the gene ends were 3 bases for V and 12 bases for J; bases not matched to a gene: 6. The CDR3 is made up of 13 amino acids. Per the germline V gene, CDR1 is SGHTA and CDR2 is FQGNSA. For the CDR3, the DNA is TGTGCCAGCAGCTTGGCCGGGACAGGGGGGAAGTACTTC. It encodes CASSLAGTGGKYF.

The V gene is TRBV5-4, the J gene TRBJ1-6; D perhaps matches TRBD1 (6 bases). Per the germline V gene, CDR1 is SGHNT and CDR2 is YYREEE (reference sequence). V was cut by 2 bases and J by 8 bases, with 14 bases left in between. The CDR3 sequence is 15 residues long. The CDR3 region has the DNA TGTGCCAGCAGCTTTGGACAGCCCCTGGATTCACCCCTCCACTTT. It yields the protein CASSFGQPLDSPLHF.

This clone was detected only a few times. CDR3 protein: CASSKDTGASYNSPLHF. The DNA for the CDR3 is TGTGCCAGCAGCAAGGACACAGGGGCCTCTTATAATTCACCCCTCCACTTT. The rearrangement joins TRBV7-2 to TRBJ1-6, with 7 positions matching TRBD1. J gave up 4 bases and V 5 bases, and 11 bases lay outside the gene matches. CDR1 is SGHTA and CDR2 is FQGNSA in the germline V gene. The CDR3 runs to 17 residues.

This clone was seen a handful of times. This chain connects TRBV4-2 to TRBJ2-1; 10 bases are a match to TRBD1. Germline V gene data show CDR1 as LGHNA and CDR2 as YNFKEQ. The CDR3 is 15 amino acids. V shed 4 bases, J shed 5 bases, and the junction held 5 bases outside the gene matches. The CDR3 loop is CASSRAGTGDNEQFF. In DNA form, the CDR3 reads TGTGCCAGCAGCCGAGCCGGGACAGGGGACAATGAGCAGTTCTTC.

This clone was picked up a small number of times. The chain links TRBV7-2 to TRBJ1-6; D unresolved. The V and J ends lost 0 bases and 6 bases respectively, with 15 bases between them. Germline assignment: CDR1 SGHTA and CDR2 FQGNSA. This CDR3 is 17 amino acids long. CDR3 nucleotides: TGTGCCAGCAGCTTAGCGAAGATTGGGCTAGTTAATTCACCCCTCCACTTT. Its translation is CASSLAKIGLVNSPLHF. The full variable domain, with the rest looked up from reference TRBV7-2 and TRBJ1-6, is GAGVSQSPSNKVTEKGKDVELRCDPISGHTALYWYRQSLGQGLEFLIYFQGNSAPDKSGLPSDRFSAERTGGSVSTLTIQRTQQEDSAVYLCASSLAKIGLVNSPLHFGNGTRLTVT.

This clone was counted many times. V usage is TRBV5-6 and J usage is TRBJ1-4; D unresolved. CDR1 SGHDT and CDR2 YYEEEE come from the germline V gene. Trimming pared 0 bases from V and 9 bases from J, leaving 12 bases between. This CDR3 region has 14 residues. For the CDR3, the DNA is TGTGCCAGCAGCTTGGGCGGAGGATACCAAAAACTGTTTTTT. Translating it yields CASSLGGGYQKLFF.

This clone was counted only a few times. The rearrangement links TRBV9 to TRBJ2-1, with a tentative D call TRBD2 (6 bases). This CDR3 contains 15 residues. Looked up from germline, CDR1 is SGDLS and CDR2 is YYNGEE. V lost 4 bases to trimming and J lost 4 bases, with 15 bases between them. The CDR3, as DNA: TGTGCCAGCAGCCCAGAGGAGGGCGGTTACAATGAGCAGTTCTTC. Protein product: CASSPEEGGYNEQFF.

The rearrangement joins TRBV5-4 to TRBJ2-1; D is ambiguous. V was cut by 4 bases and J by 0 bases, with 8 bases left in between. CDR1 and CDR2 from the germline V gene are SGHNT and YYREEE (reference sequence). The CDR3 consists of 14 residues. This chain's CDR3 is CASSPTNSYNEQFF. The DNA for the CDR3 is TGTGCCAGCAGCCCCACAAACTCCTACAATGAGCAGTTCTTC.

This clone has just a few counts. The chain employs TRBV27 and TRBJ2-3; unclear D gene. CDR3 length: 13 residues. Deletions cut 3 bases from V and 6 bases from J, with 10 bases between. Germline V lookup: CDR1 MNHEY, CDR2 SMNVEV (reference sequence). The CDR3 loop reads CASSFAIRDTQYF. The CDR3 DNA reads as TGTGCCAGCAGTTTCGCAATCAGGGATACGCAGTATTTT.